The rows below give T cell receptor beta chains drawn from one sample of a study of blood T cell repertoires in COVID-19. This table comes from immunoSEQ multiplex PCR, and its TCRdb copy is limited to in-frame clones, with some not included. The sample consists of about 150,000 clones, around 92% of them appearing once. Specimen: peripheral blood. All receptors come from a man in his sixties with acute or convalescent COVID-19. CDR3s leave out the opening cysteine and the closing phenylalanine or tryptophan. Size is omitted from some rows. Given values are once, few, many or a class for expanded clones.

size	length	V	J	CDR3
NA	13	TRBV18	TRBJ2-7	ASSPGQGAMDEQY
NA	16	TRBV5-1	TRBJ2-7	ASSPEGTSGGFSYEQY
NA	12	TRBV30	TRBJ2-5	ACPDGTVRETQY
NA	10	TRBV5-1	TRBJ2-2	ASSRGDGELF
once	10	TRBV5-4	TRBJ1-1	ASSLRGTEAF
NA	10	TRBV12-3/TRBV12-4	TRBJ1-2	ASSLAGAGYT
once	11	TRBV23-1	TRBJ2-7	ASSRGQDYEQY
NA	14	TRBV7-3	TRBJ2-3	ASSLGTSGGQDTQY
few	14	TRBV18	TRBJ1-1	ASSTMGGQENTEAF
NA	13	TRBV7-2	TRBJ1-1	ASSAGPTVNTEAF
NA	13	TRBV15	TRBJ1-4	ATSRLQGNNEKLF
NA	11	TRBV4-1	TRBJ2-7	ASSQEADSEQY
NA	12	TRBV5-6	TRBJ2-2	ASSWGQGSGELF
NA	14	TRBV3-1/TRBV3-2	TRBJ1-3	ASSRRTTASGNTIY
NA	13	TRBV3-1/TRBV3-2	TRBJ2-3	ASSPSTSGGDTQY
NA	13	TRBV6-2/TRBV6-3	TRBJ1-3	ASSRGGSAGNTIY
NA	11	TRBV18	TRBJ1-4	ASSRATNEKLF
NA	14	TRBV2	TRBJ1-6	ASKGQGESYNSPLH
NA	10	TRBV21-1	TRBJ1-1	ASSKPRQEAF
NA	13	TRBV11-1	TRBJ1-1	ASKSAGAGNTEAF
NA	13	TRBV9	TRBJ2-3	ASSVVGTGTDTQY
NA	11	TRBV5-6	TRBJ1-2	ASSKRGARGYT
NA	13	TRBV4-1	TRBJ1-2	ASSPLTGSNYGYT
once	12	TRBV19	TRBJ1-5	ASSIGGYNQPQH
once	12	TRBV6-2/TRBV6-3	TRBJ1-5	ASSFHQFNQPQH
NA	13	TRBV4-3	TRBJ1-2	ASSPATRQPYGYT
NA	14	TRBV5-1	TRBJ2-3	ASSSASGGASDTQY
NA	12	TRBV3-1/TRBV3-2	TRBJ1-1	ASSQEPGATEAF
NA	11	TRBV10-1	TRBJ2-3	ASSHTSGATQY
NA	13	TRBV7-6	TRBJ2-2	ASSPGQGGTGELF
NA	11	TRBV5-4	TRBJ2-5	ASSLSIQETQY
NA	16	TRBV18	TRBJ2-3	ASSPRISGGASTDTQY
once	14	TRBV27	TRBJ1-2	ASSLSAQGYNYGYT
NA	15	TRBV5-1	TRBJ2-3	ASSLVLLEGTTDTQY
NA	13	TRBV10-2	TRBJ2-1	ASSEIERGWNEQF
NA	15	TRBV4-1	TRBJ2-3	ASSQEAGGSSGDTQY
NA	13	TRBV6-5	TRBJ1-1	ASSWTAHHRTEAF
NA	11	TRBV12-3/TRBV12-4	TRBJ2-2	ASNNPSAGELF
NA	11	TRBV6-5	TRBJ1-5	ASQGQGTQPQH
NA	12	TRBV6-6	TRBJ1-1	ASRTGNTHTEAF
NA	12	TRBV29-1	TRBJ1-1	SVGGKKMNTEAF
NA	17	TRBV4-3	TRBJ2-6	ASSQDLGRPFSGANVLT
once	13	TRBV5-4	TRBJ2-1	ASSTGGQGYNEQF
NA	15	TRBV5-1	TRBJ1-2	ASSLNVGYRGQNGYT
NA	11	TRBV5-8	TRBJ1-1	ASTLGAWTEAF